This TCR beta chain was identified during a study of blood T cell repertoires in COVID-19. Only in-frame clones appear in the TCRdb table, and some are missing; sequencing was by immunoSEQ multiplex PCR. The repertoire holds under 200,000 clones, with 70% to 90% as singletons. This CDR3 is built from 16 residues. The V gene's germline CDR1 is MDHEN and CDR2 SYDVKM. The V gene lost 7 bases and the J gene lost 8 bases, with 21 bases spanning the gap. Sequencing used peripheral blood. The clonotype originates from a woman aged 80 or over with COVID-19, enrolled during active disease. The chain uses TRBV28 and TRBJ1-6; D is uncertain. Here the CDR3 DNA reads TGTGCCAGCACTATTCCGGCAGGCCAAGGTGATTCACCCCTCCACTTT. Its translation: CASTIPAGQGDSPLHF. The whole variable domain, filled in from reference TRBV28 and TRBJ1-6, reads DVKVTQSSRYLVKRTGEKVFLECVQDMDHENMFWYRQDPGLGLRLIYFSYDVKMKEKGDIPEGYSVSREKKERFSLILESASTNQTSMYLCASTIPAGQGDSPLHFGNGTRLTVT.